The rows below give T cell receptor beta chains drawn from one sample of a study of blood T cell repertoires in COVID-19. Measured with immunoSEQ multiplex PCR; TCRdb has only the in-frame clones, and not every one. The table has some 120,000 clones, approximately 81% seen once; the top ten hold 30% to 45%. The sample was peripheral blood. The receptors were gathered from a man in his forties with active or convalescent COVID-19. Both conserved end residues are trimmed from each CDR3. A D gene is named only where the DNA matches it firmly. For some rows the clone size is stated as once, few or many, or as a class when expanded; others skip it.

ASVGDTWDNEQF	.	.	TRBJ2-1	TRBV7-9
ASSLASENIQY	.	.	TRBJ2-4	TRBV5-1
ASSYSAVSGNTIY	few	.	TRBJ1-3	TRBV6-6
ASSQDLGQGNGYT	.	TRBD1	TRBJ1-2	TRBV4-2
SASRTDRVPEAF	few	TRBD1	TRBJ1-1	TRBV20-1
ASSQGQPNSPLH	few	TRBD1	TRBJ1-6	TRBV28
SVGQSTDTQY	.	TRBD1	TRBJ2-3	TRBV29-1
ASSQVPVQGYT	.	.	TRBJ1-2	TRBV4-1
ASSEQIFSGNTIY	.	.	TRBJ1-3	TRBV2
ASSQIQGPYGYT	.	.	TRBJ1-2	TRBV27
SLLGPSNEQF	.	.	TRBJ2-1	TRBV29-1
ASSKQGAGGYT	.	TRBD1	TRBJ1-2	TRBV19
AWSERVRVPGQPQH	once	.	TRBJ1-5	TRBV30
ASQPDRDKVRYT	.	TRBD1	TRBJ1-2	TRBV19
ASSSLPGTSGLGGNEQF	few	TRBD2	TRBJ2-1	TRBV27
ASSLGAGNWDTIY	.	.	TRBJ1-3	TRBV7-8
ASSSRGGAVAGELF	.	.	TRBJ2-2	TRBV21-1
ASKGTELNTEAF	.	TRBD1	TRBJ1-1	TRBV5-1
SVSLNYGYT	.	.	TRBJ1-2	TRBV29-1
ATTLSGSTPYNEQF	.	TRBD2	TRBJ2-1	TRBV15
ASRLGGVYGYT	.	.	TRBJ1-2	TRBV6-5
ASQPGGTSQETQY	.	TRBD2	TRBJ2-5	TRBV5-1
ASSGGQGARGYT	.	TRBD1	TRBJ1-2	TRBV19
AWSLGQGRGEQY	.	TRBD1	TRBJ2-7	TRBV30
ASSSRYTDTQY	.	.	TRBJ2-3	TRBV9
ASSQEVDSSPLH	.	.	TRBJ1-6	TRBV4-1
ASSSQAGANNEQF	.	TRBD2	TRBJ2-1	TRBV7-2
ASSFRGLRGNQPQH	.	.	TRBJ1-5	TRBV5-8
SYFRDTQY	few	.	TRBJ2-3	TRBV29-1
ASSQSWSNYEQY	.	.	.	TRBV3-1/TRBV3-2
ASSIQVSGANVLT	.	.	TRBJ2-6	TRBV19